This T cell receptor (beta chain) was sequenced for a study of T cells after yellow fever vaccination. Overall study findings and caveats: Clonotypes found in both CD4 and CD8 compartments made up a small share. Clones from primary vaccination mostly reappeared after the booster (around 97% CD4, over 85% CD8).

5'RACE template switching added a universal primer site and UMIs to TCR cDNA. MiXCR was run by TCRdb on the 5' RACE reads, yielding one entry per CDR3 protein. This sample has 100,000 to 150,000 distinct CDR3 sequences, with approximately 8.4% found just once. The CDR3 covers 12 residues. The V and J ends lost 9 bases and 5 bases, in that order; junction bases with no gene match: 3. The germline CDR1 and CDR2 sequences are MNHEY and SVGAGI. This clonotype was seen a handful of times. Its antigen is currently unknown. The chain combines TRBV6-5 with TRBJ2-2; 7 nucleotides align to TRBD2. The TCR was taken from a man aged 18 to 29 who received the YFV17D yellow fever vaccine. Here the sequenced sample was CD8+ T cells sorted from PBMCs, taken on the day of the yellow fever booster vaccination. The CDR3 DNA sequence: TGTGCCAGTAGACTAGCAACCGGGGAGCTGTTTTTT. Protein sequence: CASRLATGELFF.